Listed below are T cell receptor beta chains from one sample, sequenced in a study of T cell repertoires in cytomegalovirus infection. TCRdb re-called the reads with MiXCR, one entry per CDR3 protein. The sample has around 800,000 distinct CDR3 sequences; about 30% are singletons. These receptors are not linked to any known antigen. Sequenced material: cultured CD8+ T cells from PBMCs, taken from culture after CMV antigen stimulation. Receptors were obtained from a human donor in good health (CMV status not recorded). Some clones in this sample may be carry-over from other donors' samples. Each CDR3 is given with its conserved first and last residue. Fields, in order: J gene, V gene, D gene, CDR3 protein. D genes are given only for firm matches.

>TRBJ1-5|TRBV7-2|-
CASSLTGHNQPQHF
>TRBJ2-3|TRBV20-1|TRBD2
CSARAPPTSLGTDTQYF
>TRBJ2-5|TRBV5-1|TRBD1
CASMGQGSGKTQYF
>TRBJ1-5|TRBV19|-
CASTSGGGSYSNQPQHF
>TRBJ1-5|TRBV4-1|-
CASSQEEGPPYQPQHF
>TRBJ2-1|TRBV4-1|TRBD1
CASSQGDRLSDNEQFF
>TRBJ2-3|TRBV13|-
CASRMGEATDTQYF
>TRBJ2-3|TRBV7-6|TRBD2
CASSTLTSGHTSTDTQYF
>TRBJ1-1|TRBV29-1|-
CSVDWDESTEAFF
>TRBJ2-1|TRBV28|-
CASTRDRRLYNEQFF
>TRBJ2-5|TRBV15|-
CATSRDGGAETQYF
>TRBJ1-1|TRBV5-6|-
CASSADRPIWGTEAFF
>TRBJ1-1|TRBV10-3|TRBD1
CAISESWPGQGALDTEAFF
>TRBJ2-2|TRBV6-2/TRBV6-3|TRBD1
CASSEDRGTGELFF
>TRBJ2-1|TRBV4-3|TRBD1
CASSQDFYRGLTNNEQFF
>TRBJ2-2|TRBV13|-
CASSPRRGGELFF
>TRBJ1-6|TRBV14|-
CASSQEGSDIILPLHF
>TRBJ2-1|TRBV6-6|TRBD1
CASKNRGSYNEQFF
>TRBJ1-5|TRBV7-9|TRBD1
CVSSLTGTGAQPQHF
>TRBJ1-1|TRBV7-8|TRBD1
CASSQTGGFVTEAFF
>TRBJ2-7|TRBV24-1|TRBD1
CATSDPTGGKTYEQYF
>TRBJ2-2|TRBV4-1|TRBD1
CASSQDRTGGGGELFF
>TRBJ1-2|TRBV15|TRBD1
CATSRDRGIDGYTF
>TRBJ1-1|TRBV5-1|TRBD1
CASSLARTGRGVNTEAFF
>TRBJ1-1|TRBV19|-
CASSIIVNTEAFF
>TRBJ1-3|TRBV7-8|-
CASSEGRMGASKGTIYF
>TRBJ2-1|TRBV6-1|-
CASNDGSYNEQFF
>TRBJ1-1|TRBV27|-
CASSSPANTEAFF
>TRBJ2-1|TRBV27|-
CASSLYLYNEQFF
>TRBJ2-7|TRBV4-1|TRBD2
CASSQGTSGGEQYF
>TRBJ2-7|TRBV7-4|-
CTSSLGQSEQYF
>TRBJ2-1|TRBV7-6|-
CASSPEAHVEQFF
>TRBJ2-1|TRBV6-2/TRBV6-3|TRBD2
CASSYSKSLAGFNEQFF
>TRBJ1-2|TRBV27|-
CASSPGARRGYTF
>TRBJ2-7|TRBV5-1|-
CASSSTSEQYF
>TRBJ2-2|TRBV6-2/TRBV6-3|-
CASNTLTGLNTGELFF
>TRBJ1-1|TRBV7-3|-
CASTAGGDEAFF
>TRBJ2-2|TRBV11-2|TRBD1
CASSRTGVGELFF
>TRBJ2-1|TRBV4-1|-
CASSRGGDNEQFF
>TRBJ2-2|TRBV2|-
CASSVRFSWGNTGELFF
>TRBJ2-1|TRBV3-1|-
CASLAPWNEQFF
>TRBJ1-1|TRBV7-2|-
CASSLIRGRGTEAFF
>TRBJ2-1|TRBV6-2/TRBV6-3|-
CASSSDTAKLTGLSYNEQFF
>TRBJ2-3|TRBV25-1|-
CASSEYRLTRDTQYF
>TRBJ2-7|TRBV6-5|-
CASSYGGAVYEQYF
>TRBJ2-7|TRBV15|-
CATSRDWRGGRPYEQYF
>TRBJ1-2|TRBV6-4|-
CASSERPNYGYTF
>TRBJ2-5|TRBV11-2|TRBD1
CASSLSGGGVSKETQYF
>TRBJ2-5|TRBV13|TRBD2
CASSLRTSGLKETQYF
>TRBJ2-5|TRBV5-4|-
CASSSGPGVAETQYF
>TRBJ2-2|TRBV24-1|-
CATSEPEEGALPGELFF
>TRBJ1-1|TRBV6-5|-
CASSYSLWTEAFF
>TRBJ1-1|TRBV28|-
CASFERGQGMGAFF
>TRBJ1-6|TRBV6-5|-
CASSYEGRKAHSPLHF
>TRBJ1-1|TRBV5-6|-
CASSFDNTEAFF